A single sample gave rise to the 4 T cell receptor beta chains below, sequenced in a study of Ad26.COV2.S vaccination and SARS-CoV-2 variants (dated by TCRdb to the early 2020s). Explained via the paper, the treatment or condition label denotes: about 20 received Ad26.COV2.S at low or high dose, single or two shots; about five received placebo; per-sample allocation not given. Repertoires of vaccine and placebo recipients were sequenced from samples collected on day 63 after the first injection. Libraries were constructed by the immunoSEQ multiplex PCR assay. This immuneACCESS table, as held by TCRdb, lists in-frame sequences with V and J called but not all clones. Of the missing ones, under half trace to an unresolved V gene in checked studies; the others have no known cause. The sample table records approximately 420,000 clones; less than 90% of these occur just once. The ten biggest clones cover 3.5% of the sample.

Material: peripheral blood, obtained in a trial of Ad26.COV2.S vaccine versus placebo. The receptors come from a person between 18 and 65 years old who received the Ad26.COV2.S COVID-19 vaccine or a placebo.

Regarding this clone: This CDR3 is also generated by other DNA sequences in the sample. The chain recombines TRBV7-2 with TRBJ2-5; unclear D gene. Trimming pared 3 bases from V and 5 bases from J, leaving 4 bases between. CDR1 is SGHTA and CDR2 is FQGNSA in the germline V gene. The CDR3 contains 11 residues. In DNA, the CDR3 is TGTGCCAGCAGCTTTTCCGAGACCCAGTACTTC. Its translation: CASSFSETQYF.

The chain joins TRBV10-3 to TRBJ1-1; no definite D call. There are 15 residues in the CDR3. The V end was cut by 0 bases, the J end by 4 bases, with 12 bases between. In germline, CDR1 is ENHRY, CDR2 SYGVKD. CDR3 sequence: CAISESGYKFTEAFF. The CDR3 DNA reads TGTGCCATCAGTGAGTCTGGATATAAATTCACTGAAGCTTTCTTT.

Here the CDR3 DNA reads TGCAGTGCAAGGACAGGGGTCGCTTTCTTT. Its translation is CSARTGVAFF. The rearrangement joins TRBV20-1 to TRBJ1-1; 9 bases fit TRBD1. The trim removed 6 bases at V and 11 bases at J, leaving 4 bases unmatched. CDR3 length equals 10 residues. Per the germline V gene, CDR1 is DFQATT and CDR2 is SNEGSKA (reference sequence).

The chain carries TRBV27 and TRBJ2-7; a weak D match, TRBD2 (5 bases). Trimming left V 5 bases short and J 0 bases short, with 8 bases between. Germline loops: CDR1 MNHEY, CDR2 SMNVEV (reference sequence). The CDR3 covers 13 residues. DNA for the CDR3: TGTGCCAGCAGTCTAGCAAGCTCCTACGAGCAGTACTTC. Translation gives CASSLASSYEQYF.